Below, 23 T cell receptor beta chains from the same sample are listed, as sequenced in a study of blood T cells in healthy people across ages. The authors ran a second PCR of about 7 to 11 cycles using a sample-barcoded 5' primer and a J-beta primer mix. TCRdb processed the 5' RACE reads anew with MiXCR; each CDR3 protein has one entry. The repertoire holds about 1.8 million distinct CDR3 sequences, with about 50% as singletons. The sequenced material came from blood. The receptors here all came from a woman aged 40 to 50 in good health.

In nucleotides, the CDR3 is TGCAGTGCTCTCAGGGGGGAGGGGCAGTACTTC. This codes for CSALRGEGQYF. The rearrangement uses TRBV20-1 and TRBJ2-5; D is tentatively TRBD1 or TRBD2 (7 bases each). Trimming shortened V by 5 bases and J by 11 bases, and 15 bases separated the two germline ends. Germline CDR1 and CDR2: DFQATT and SNEGSKA (reference sequence). The CDR3 runs 11 residues.

This rearrangement joins TRBV7-2 to TRBJ2-1; no reliable D call. Looked up from germline, CDR1 is SGHTA and CDR2 is FQGNSA. The CDR3 has 14 amino acids. V shed 3 bases and J shed 9 bases, with 15 bases lying between them. The CDR3 protein is CASSLPSRMAEQFF. Written as DNA, the CDR3 is TGTGCCAGCAGCTTGCCCTCCCGGATGGCTGAGCAGTTCTTC.

The J gene is TRBJ1-2, the V gene TRBV6-6, with a possible D match to TRBD1 (6 bases). The CDR3 totals 14 residues. Germline V lookup: CDR1 MNHNY, CDR2 SVGAGI (reference sequence). V dropped 4 bases and J dropped 4 bases, with 13 bases sitting between them. The CDR3 DNA is TGTGCCAGCAGTTTGAAACAGGGAAGCTATGGCTACACCTTC. Its translation: CASSLKQGSYGYTF.

The genes are TRBV6-5 and TRBJ2-3; a weak D match, TRBD1 (6 bases). V gave up 8 bases and J gave up 7 bases, with 10 bases separating them. This CDR3 has 11 residues. The V gene's germline CDR1 is MNHEY and CDR2 SVGAGI. The CDR3 reads CASARGNTQYF. The CDR3 nucleotides are TGTGCCAGCGCCAGGGGAAATACGCAGTATTTT.

The chain has TRBV9 and TRBJ1-6, with 7 bases aligning to TRBD1. The CDR3 sequence is 14 residues long. The ends lost 1 base at V and 10 bases at J; junction bases unmatched: 5. Germline V gives CDR1 SGDLS, CDR2 YYNGEE. The CDR3: CASSVTGADSPLHF. The CDR3 bases are TGTGCCAGCAGCGTAACAGGGGCGGACTCACCCCTCCACTTT.

The chain combines TRBV11-2 with TRBJ2-3, with D uncertain. The V end lost 5 bases, the J end lost 0 bases, and 12 bases lay between the germline ends. The CDR3 contains 15 residues. CDR1 SGHAT and CDR2 FQNNGV come from the germline V gene. CDR3 amino acids: CASSHAVGSTDTQYF. For the CDR3, the DNA is TGTGCCAGCAGCCATGCGGTGGGGAGCACAGATACGCAGTATTTT.

The rearrangement links TRBV3-1 to TRBJ2-3; a possible D gene is TRBD2 (7 bases). Trimming took 9 bases from V and 0 from J, leaving 16 bases between them. CDR1 is LGHDT, CDR2 YNNKEL, per germline (reference sequence). CDR3 length: 15 amino acids. CDR3 sequence reads: CASEVGGASTDTQYF. DNA of the CDR3: TGTGCCAGTGAGGTAGGGGGGGCGAGCACAGATACGCAGTATTTT.

V usage is TRBV4-1 and J usage is TRBJ2-4; TRBD1 matches 7 bases. TRBJ2-7 explains the end of the DNA better; the J call may be wrong. The germline V gene has CDR1 MGHRA and CDR2 YSYEKL. The CDR3 consists of 14 residues. CDR3 in amino acids: CASSQPGTVYEQYF. The CDR3 DNA follows: TGCGCCAGCAGCCAACCTGGGACAGTCTACGAGCAGTACTTC.

V usage is TRBV5-1 and J usage is TRBJ2-7; D is possibly TRBD1 or TRBD2 (5 bases each). V dropped 0 bases and J dropped 3 bases, with 22 bases sitting between them. The CDR3 length is 18 residues. In germline, CDR1 is SGHRS, CDR2 YFSETQ. CDR3 coding DNA: TGCGCCAGCAGCTTGGAAGCTATTGGGGCTGGGGGTTACTACGAGCAGTACTTC. Protein product: CASSLEAIGAGGYYEQYF.

The table lists this clonotype with many counts. V gene TRBV20-1 combines with J gene TRBJ2-3; no clear D gene. Germline assignment: CDR1 DFQATT and CDR2 SNEGSKA (reference sequence). V lost 5 bases and J lost 0, with 15 bases in between. This CDR3 contains 15 residues. CDR3 coding DNA: TGCAGTGCTCCTGAAGGAGCGACTAGCACAGATACGCAGTATTTT. Its translation is CSAPEGATSTDTQYF.

V and J are TRBV2 and TRBJ2-1; the D is unclear. The CDR3 loop spans 13 amino acids. Per the germline V gene, CDR1 is SNHLY and CDR2 is FYNNEI. Trimming cost V 7 bases and J 10 bases, with 17 bases left between them. The CDR3 sequence: CASNLPPVYEQFF. The CDR3 DNA is TGTGCCAGCAATCTCCCTCCTGTCTACGAGCAGTTCTTC.

This clonotype was counted between two and nine times. The chain joins TRBV7-2 to TRBJ2-7, with a possible D match to TRBD1 (6 bases). This CDR3 is 16 amino acids long. Trimming cost V 5 bases and J 2 bases, with 19 bases left between them. Germline V gives CDR1 SGHTA, CDR2 FQGNSA. Written as DNA, the CDR3 is TGTGCCAGCAGCGGCCCCGACAGGCAATTCACCTACGAGCAGTACTTC. This gives the protein CASSGPDRQFTYEQYF.

V is TRBV7-2 and J is TRBJ2-3; 11 bases align to TRBD2. CDR3 length: 17 amino acids. The J segment lost 6 bases and the V segment lost 1 base, leaving 9 bases of the junction unmatched. Looked up from germline, CDR1 is SGHTA and CDR2 is FQGNSA. CDR3 nucleotides: TGTGCCAGCAGCTTAGTTTTAACTAGCGGGGGAGGGGATACGCAGTATTTT. This codes for CASSLVLTSGGGDTQYF.

The V and J genes are TRBV15 and TRBJ2-1, with 10 nucleotides matching TRBD2. The CDR3 totals 18 residues. Trimming took 1 base from V and 8 from J; bases not matched to a gene: 14. CDR1 is LNHNV and CDR2 is YYDKDF in the germline V gene (reference sequence). The CDR3 DNA sequence: TGTGCCACCAGCAGAGTCGCTAGCGGGGGCCCCCGTGTAGATGAGCAGTTCTTC. Residues: CATSRVASGGPRVDEQFF.

On this clonotype itself: The junction and the germline gene differ at one end; a read error may be behind it. The chain employs TRBV14 and TRBJ2-1; 8 nucleotides line up with TRBD1. The length of the CDR3 is 14 residues. Germline values: CDR1 SGHDN, CDR2 FVKESK. The CDR3 here is CASSLGTGYHEQFF. The CDR3 DNA sequence: TGTGCCAGCAGCCTAGGGACAGGCTACCATGAGCAGTTCTTC.

The chain uses TRBV7-9 and TRBJ2-2; 7 bases match TRBD1. V lost 5 bases and J lost 4; bases outside the gene matches: 10. Germline CDR1 and CDR2: SEHNR and FQNEAQ (reference sequence). There are 16 residues in the CDR3. The CDR3 coding sequence is TGTGCCAGCAGCCCACAGGGGATGTCGAGCACCGGGGAGCTGTTTTTT. It is translated as CASSPQGMSSTGELFF.

This clonotype was observed once. V gene TRBV4-1 combines with J gene TRBJ2-7; the D gene is possibly TRBD1 (5 bases). Germline CDR1 MGHRA, CDR2 YSYEKL. The V end was cut by 1 base, the J end by 7 bases, with 11 bases between. The CDR3 loop spans 13 amino acids. The CDR3 sequence is CASSQVMSGEQYF. DNA of the CDR3: TGCGCCAGCAGCCAAGTCATGTCAGGGGAGCAGTACTTC.

The rearrangement joins TRBV4-3 to TRBJ1-2, with D tentatively TRBD1 (5 bases). V was shortened by 0 bases and J by 7 bases, with 12 bases between the two germline ends. The CDR3 is 14 amino acids. Germline CDR1 is LGHNA and CDR2 is YSLEER. CDR3 sequence reads: CASSQEEQRGGYTF. The CDR3 DNA sequence: TGCGCCAGCAGCCAAGAGGAACAGAGGGGTGGCTACACCTTC.

The genes are TRBV7-9 and TRBJ1-6; D uncertain. The CDR3 has 13 amino acids. Trimming left V 5 bases short and J 12 bases short, with 14 bases between. The germline V gene encodes CDR1 SEHNR and CDR2 FQNEAQ (reference sequence). The DNA of the CDR3 is TGTGCCAGCAGCCCCAGCGAGGCGCAACCCCTCCACTTT. Protein sequence: CASSPSEAQPLHF. The full variable domain, its missing parts supplied by reference TRBV7-9 and TRBJ1-6, is DTGVSQNPRHKITKRGQNVTFRCDPISEHNRLYWYRQTLGQGPEFLTYFQNEAQLEKSRLLSDRFSAERPKGSFSTLEIQRTEQGDSAMYLCASSPSEAQPLHFGNGTRLTVT.

The V gene is TRBV5-1, the J gene TRBJ2-7, with D tentatively TRBD2 (5 bases). Germline CDR1 reads SGHRS; CDR2 reads YFSETQ. CDR3 length equals 14 residues. Between the trimmed V and J ends, which lost 4 bases and 7 bases, there was a span of 18 bases. CDR3 nucleotides: TGCGCCAGCAGCCGGGTGAGAGACTCGGGGGAGCAGTACTTC. This encodes CASSRVRDSGEQYF.

The rearrangement uses TRBV19 and TRBJ1-5; the D gene is possibly TRBD1 (6 bases). V lost 3 bases and J 6 bases, leaving 15 bases between the germline ends. The CDR3 is 15 residues long. The germline V gene encodes CDR1 LNHDA and CDR2 SQIVND (reference sequence). CDR3 DNA sequence: TGTGCCAGTAGTATTGTGGGGGCGCCGGGTCAGCCCCAGCATTTT. Amino acids: CASSIVGAPGQPQHF.

This chain links TRBV28 with TRBJ2-1, with 14 bases matching TRBD2. The length of the CDR3 is 19 residues. Germline V gene sequence: CDR1 MDHEN, CDR2 SYDVKM. The trim removed 3 bases at V and 7 bases at J, leaving 14 bases unmatched. The CDR3 nucleotides read TGTGCCAGCAGTTTTGGGCCCCCAGGACTAGCGGGGGGCCAAAATGAGCAGTTCTTC. This encodes CASSFGPPGLAGGQNEQFF. The full variable domain, with the rest looked up from reference TRBV28 and TRBJ2-1, is DVKVTQSSRYLVKRTGEKVFLECVQDMDHENMFWYRQDPGLGLRLIYFSYDVKMKEKGDIPEGYSVSREKKERFSLILESASTNQTSMYLCASSFGPPGLAGGQNEQFFGPGTRLTVL.

The chain joins TRBV7-2 to TRBJ2-1, with 8 bases matching TRBD1. The CDR3 extends over 15 amino acids. The germline V gene encodes CDR1 SGHTA and CDR2 FQGNSA. Unmatched junction bases numbered 8, after V lost 2 bases and J lost 8 bases. The CDR3 reads CASSLRAGGADEQFF. In DNA, the CDR3 is TGTGCCAGCAGCTTACGGGCAGGGGGCGCGGATGAGCAGTTCTTC. The full variable domain, completed using reference TRBV7-2 and TRBJ2-1, is GAGVSQSPSNKVTEKGKDVELRCDPISGHTALYWYRQSLGQGLEFLIYFQGNSAPDKSGLPSDRFSAERTGGSVSTLTIQRTQQEDSAVYLCASSLRAGGADEQFFGPGTRLTVL.